Listed here is a single T cell receptor beta chain. Generated by immunoSEQ multiplex PCR, the TCRdb table keeps only in-frame clones and is missing some. The table has 90,000 to 150,000 clones, approximately 90% seen once; the top ten hold over 3.5%. There are 15 residues in the CDR3. Germline CDR1 reads KGHSH; CDR2 reads LQKENI. V lost 3 bases to trimming and J lost 4 bases, with 16 bases between them. This sample is part of a study of T cell responses to AZD1222 COVID-19 vaccine. This sequence was found in an adult in good health. The V gene is TRBV18, the J gene TRBJ2-7; either TRBD1 or TRBD2 may fit D (6 bases each). This specimen was peripheral blood, taken on day 0 of AZD1222 vaccination. The CDR3, as DNA: TGTGCCAGCTCACCCACTGAGGGGGGCAATTACGAGCAGTACTTC. This translates into CASSPTEGGNYEQYF.